One and the same sample provided the 20 T cell receptor beta chains below, sequenced in a study of siplizumab effects on memory and regulatory T cells. Data came from immunoSEQ multiplex PCR; TCRdb stores just in-frame clones and leaves some out. This table has roughly 62,000 clones, 79% appearing once. The sequencing input was memory CD4+ T cells sorted from blood. These receptor sequences come from a human donor in good health.

This chain uses TRBV7-2 with TRBJ1-1; the D gene is possibly TRBD1 (6 bases). The CDR3 length is 12 residues. Trimming removed 5 bases from V and 7 bases from J, with 11 bases in between. CDR1 is SGHTA, CDR2 FQGNSA, per germline. The CDR3 DNA reads as TGTGCCAGCAGCCGACGACAGGTTGAAGCTTTCTTT. It yields the protein CASSRRQVEAFF.

The chain uses TRBV11-2 and TRBJ2-2, with D possibly being TRBD1 (5 bases). Germline-derived CDR1 and CDR2 are SGHAT and FQNNGV. CDR3 size: 13 residues. Trimming removed 5 bases at V and 3 bases at J, with 7 bases between. CDR3 sequence reads: CASSVRDTGELFF. The CDR3 bases are TGTGCCAGCAGCGTCAGGGACACCGGGGAGCTGTTTTTT.

The chain combines TRBV5-6 with TRBJ1-1, with 8 bases fitting TRBD1. This CDR3 comprises 15 residues. Germline V lookup: CDR1 SGHDT, CDR2 YYEEEE. Germline trimming cut 4 bases from V and 3 bases from J; bases unmatched to any gene: 8. The CDR3 region is CASSRVDRDDTEAFF. The CDR3 DNA reads as TGTGCCAGCAGCCGCGTGGACAGGGATGACACTGAAGCTTTCTTT.

The chain joins TRBV5-6 to TRBJ2-3; D gene ambiguous. Trimming left V 1 base short and J 1 base short, with 16 bases between. Germline loops: CDR1 SGHDT, CDR2 YYEEEE. This CDR3 has 17 amino acids. The DNA of the CDR3 is TGTGCCAGCAGCTTGTATTTTTTGGGGTCTGGCACAGATACGCAGTATTTT. Protein product: CASSLYFLGSGTDTQYF. The full variable domain, its missing parts supplied by reference TRBV5-6 and TRBJ2-3, is DAGVTQSPTHLIKTRGQQVTLRCSPKSGHDTVSWYQQALGQGPQFIFQYYEEEERQRGNFPDRFSGHQFPNYSSELNVNALLLGDSALYLCASSLYFLGSGTDTQYFGPGTRLTVL.

V is TRBV27 and J is TRBJ1-2, with D unresolved. CDR1 is MNHEY, CDR2 SMNVEV, per germline (reference sequence). This CDR3 has 13 residues. Trimming took off 8 bases at V and 5 bases at J, with 15 bases between the two ends. The CDR3 coding sequence is TGTGCCAGCGGGGATTGGGCAGATTATGGCTACACCTTC. This sequence encodes CASGDWADYGYTF.

The chain has TRBV10-3 and TRBJ1-2; D may be TRBD1 (6 bases). Trimming left V 2 bases short and J 1 base short, with 11 bases between. Germline lookup yields CDR1 ENHRY and CDR2 SYGVKD. The CDR3 is 15 residues long. CDR3 loop: CAISETQGYNYGYTF. CDR3 coding DNA: TGTGCCATCAGTGAGACACAGGGTTATAACTATGGCTACACCTTC.

The chain links TRBV19 to TRBJ2-3; D possibly corresponds to TRBD1 (5 bases). The V and J ends lost 7 bases and 0 bases respectively, with 11 bases between them. Germline CDR1 and CDR2: LNHDA and SQIVND (reference sequence). The length of the CDR3 is 14 residues. The CDR3, as DNA: TGTGCCAGTAAAGAGACAGCTAGCACAGATACGCAGTATTTT. Its protein is CASKETASTDTQYF.

With respect to this clone: Distinct nucleotide sequences in the sample also encode this CDR3. The rearrangement links TRBV7-9 to TRBJ1-2; D not resolved. V lost 1 base to trimming and J lost 0 bases, with 3 bases between them. CDR1 and CDR2 (germline): SEHNR, FQNEAQ (reference sequence). This CDR3 region has 13 residues. The DNA of the CDR3 is TGTGCCAGCAGCTTAGGGGCTAACTATGGCTACACCTTC. It specifies CASSLGANYGYTF.

The V call is TRBV7-3, the J call TRBJ2-7, with 7 bases lining up with TRBD2. The V and J ends lost 5 bases and 1 base, in that order; junction bases with no gene match: 11. CDR1 and CDR2 from the germline V gene are SGHTA and FQGTGA. The CDR3 covers 16 residues. CDR3 sequence (DNA): TGTGCCAGCAGCAAAGACGTCGCAGCGGGGTCCTACGAGCAGTACTTC. Protein: CASSKDVAAGSYEQYF. The full variable domain, in which reference TRBV7-3 and TRBJ2-7 provide the parts outside the CDR3, is GAGVSQTPSNKVTEKGKYVELRCDPISGHTALYWYRQSLGQGPEFLIYFQGTGAADDSGLPNDRFFAVRPEGSVSTLKIQRTERGDSAVYLCASSKDVAAGSYEQYFGPGTRLTVT.

J is TRBJ2-3 and V is TRBV30; perhaps TRBD2 as D (7 bases). V gave up 4 bases and J gave up 4 bases, with 9 bases separating them. The CDR3 runs 12 residues. The V gene's germline CDR1 is GTSNPN and CDR2 SVGIG (reference sequence). The CDR3: CAWTGGADTQYF. CDR3 coding DNA: TGTGCCTGGACGGGGGGCGCAGATACGCAGTATTTT.

The gene calls are TRBV5-1 and TRBJ2-1; 8 nucleotides agree with TRBD2. CDR1 is SGHRS and CDR2 is YFSETQ in the germline V gene. After removal of 5 bases from V and 4 bases from J, the junction contained 8 bases not matched to a gene. The CDR3 contains 15 residues. The CDR3 protein is CASSGAGGAYNEQFF. In DNA form, the CDR3 reads TGCGCCAGCAGTGGGGCGGGGGGCGCTTACAATGAGCAGTTCTTC.

The chain uses TRBV5-4 and TRBJ2-7; D not resolved. The CDR3 extends over 12 amino acids. CDR1 SGHNT and CDR2 YYREEE come from the germline V gene (reference sequence). The V gene lost 1 base and the J gene lost 3 bases, with 5 bases spanning the gap. The CDR3 sequence is CASSLRDYEQYF. The CDR3 DNA reads as TGTGCCAGCAGCTTGAGGGACTACGAGCAGTACTTC. Together with reference TRBV5-4 and TRBJ2-7, the CDR3 gives the full variable domain: ETGVTQSPTHLIKTRGQQVTLRCSSQSGHNTVSWYQQALGQGPQFIFQYYREEENGRGNFPPRFSGLQFPNYSSELNVNALELDDSALYLCASSLRDYEQYFGPGTRLTVT.

The chain uses TRBV6-5 and TRBJ2-5; 11 nucleotides match TRBD2. From germline, CDR1 is MNHEY and CDR2 SVGAGI. V lost 5 bases, J lost 5 bases, and 7 bases stayed unmatched. The CDR3 contains 15 residues. The CDR3 DNA sequence: TGTGCCAGCAGTCGTAGCGGGGGGGCCAGGGAGACCCAGTACTTC. Translated, it gives CASSRSGGARETQYF.

The chain combines TRBV6-1 with TRBJ1-1, with TRBD1 as a possible D gene (5 bases). Germline CDR1 MNHNS, CDR2 SASEGT. The ends were cut back, 10 bases at V and 6 bases at J, with 21 bases in the middle. CDR3 size: 14 residues. Here the CDR3 reads CATSMYGTQSEAFF. In DNA, the CDR3 is TGTGCCACCTCAATGTACGGGACTCAGTCTGAAGCTTTCTTT.

The chain combines TRBV5-1 with TRBJ1-1, with 9 bases identical to TRBD1. Germline V lookup: CDR1 SGHRS, CDR2 YFSETQ. After removal of 1 base from V and 7 bases from J, the junction contained 5 bases not matched to a gene. The CDR3 totals 14 residues. The DNA for the CDR3 is TGCGCCAGCAGCTTGACAGGGGGCTTAAGTGAAGCTTTCTTT. Translating gives CASSLTGGLSEAFF.

The chain combines TRBV6-6 with TRBJ2-5; tentatively, D is TRBD1 or TRBD2 (5 bases each). Germline assignment: CDR1 MNHNY and CDR2 SVGAGI (reference sequence). Trimming removed 6 bases at V and 3 bases at J, with 11 bases between. This CDR3 spans 13 amino acids. This CDR3 reads CASSSGREETQYF. In DNA, the CDR3 is TGTGCCAGCAGCTCGGGACGGGAAGAGACCCAGTACTTC.

With regard to this clone: An end of the junction does not agree with germline; a read error may underlie this. The rearrangement joins TRBV4-2 to TRBJ2-5, with 9 bases lining up with TRBD2. The CDR3 has 16 amino acids. Germline V lookup: CDR1 LGHNA, CDR2 YNFKEQ. The CDR3, as DNA: TGTGCCAGCAGCGAAGAGGGCGGGGGGGCAAGGGAGACCCAGTACTTC. Protein product: CASSEEGGGARETQYF.

This clone was detected a few times. The chain links TRBV7-2 to TRBJ2-3; D remains unclear. The CDR3 is 13 amino acids. Trimming stripped 5 bases from V and 6 bases from J, with 12 bases between. Germline values: CDR1 SGHTA, CDR2 FQGNSA. CDR3 protein: CASSDQRTDTQYF. In nucleotides, the CDR3 is TGTGCCAGCAGCGACCAGCGAACGGATACGCAGTATTTT.

This chain joins TRBV5-1 and TRBJ1-1; possible D gene TRBD1, 5 bases. The CDR3 contains 15 residues. The germline V and J ends were trimmed by 2 bases and 1 base, with 12 bases remaining between them. CDR1 is SGHRS, CDR2 YFSETQ, per germline. CDR3 in amino acids: CASSLQAGWNTEAFF. CDR3 DNA sequence: TGCGCCAGCAGCTTACAGGCAGGGTGGAACACTGAAGCTTTCTTT.

This chain connects TRBV30 to TRBJ1-1; D is possibly TRBD1 (5 bases). V dropped 4 bases and J dropped 0 bases, with 9 bases sitting between them. Germline assignment: CDR1 GTSNPN and CDR2 SVGIG (reference sequence). The CDR3 is 13 amino acids. The CDR3 loop reads CAWTKGLNTEAFF. DNA for the CDR3: TGTGCCTGGACGAAGGGGTTGAACACTGAAGCTTTCTTT. The whole variable domain, filled in from reference TRBV30 and TRBJ1-1, reads SQTIHQWPATLVQPVGSPLSLECTVEGTSNPNLYWYRQAAGRGLQLLFYSVGIGQISSEVPQNLSASRPQDRQFILSSKKLLLSDSGFYLCAWTKGLNTEAFFGQGTRLTVV.